The 31 T cell receptor beta chains below were found in one sample sequenced in a study of tumor and adjacent non-tumor tissue in lung cancer. This sample's RNA came from whole unsorted tissue. Three rounds of nested PCR, following a modified ARM-PCR protocol, produced the TCRbeta library. TCRdb re-called the multiplex PCR reads with MiXCR, one entry per CDR3 protein. The sample records fewer than 150,000 distinct CDR3 sequences, around two thirds being singletons. The specimen sequenced was lung tumor tissue. The origin of the receptors is a man in his fifties or sixties with small cell lung cancer.

The count of this clonotype is one. Given the absence of the conserved phenylalanine or tryptophan at the CDR3 end, a read error is likely. The chain couples TRBV6-5 to TRBJ2-1, with a tentative D call TRBD2 (6 bases). The CDR3 has 14 amino acids. Per the germline V gene, CDR1 is MNHEY and CDR2 is SVGAGI. Trimming shortened V by 6 bases and J by 9 bases, and 18 bases separated the two germline ends. The DNA for the CDR3 is TGTGCCAGCAGGCGGGATGGACGTAAGAGTGAGCAGTTCTAC. It is translated as CASRRDGRKSEQFY.

This clonotype came up a few times. The chain has TRBV20-1 and TRBJ1-1; no clear D. CDR3 length: 13 residues. Deletions cut 4 bases from V and 5 bases from J, with 14 bases between. CDR1 is DFQATT, CDR2 SNEGSKA, per germline (reference sequence). CDR3 protein: CSAKYSAGTEAFF. CDR3 nucleotides: TGCAGTGCTAAGTACTCAGCTGGGACTGAAGCTTTCTTT.

In this sample, this clonotype turned up a few times. Given the absence of the conserved phenylalanine or tryptophan at the CDR3 end, a read error is likely. V and J are TRBV11-1 and TRBJ2-5; unclear D gene. Germline V gene data show CDR1 as SGHAT and CDR2 as FQDESV (reference sequence). The CDR3 has 14 amino acids. CDR3 DNA: TGTGCCAGCAGCATAGGGCAGAAACAAGGGACCCAGTACTTG. Encoded protein: CASSIGQKQGTQYL.

As for this clonotype: The junction differs from germline at one of its ends, possibly a read error. The rearrangement joins TRBV11-2 to TRBJ1-4; D remains ambiguous. The CDR3 runs 14 residues. Germline CDR1 reads SGHAT; CDR2 reads FQNNGV. CDR3 nucleotides: TGTGCCAGCAGCTTAACCAGAGGGCTTGAAAAACTGCTTTTT. It yields the protein CASSLTRGLEKLLF.

This chain connects TRBV6-5 to TRBJ2-3, with TRBD2 identical over 9 bases. Per the germline V gene, CDR1 is MNHEY and CDR2 is SVGAGI. V shed 5 bases, J shed 11 bases, and the junction held 23 bases outside the gene matches. The CDR3 loop spans 18 amino acids. CDR3 loop: CASSLIPGLAGEGGMQYF. Written as DNA, the CDR3 is TGTGCCAGCAGTCTGATTCCCGGGTTAGCGGGAGAGGGTGGTATGCAGTATTTT.

Concerning this clonotype: The CDR3 does not close with the conserved phenylalanine or tryptophan, likely indicating a read error. The chain is built from TRBV11-1 and TRBJ1-2; weak D call: TRBD1 (5 bases). This CDR3 is built from 12 residues. Germline-derived CDR1 and CDR2 are SGHAT and FQDESV (reference sequence). The CDR3 coding sequence is TGTACCAGTCTCGGGGCTATTTATGGCTACACCTTA. Its translation is CTSLGAIYGYTL.

The genes are TRBV12-3 or TRBV12-4 and TRBJ2-4; 7 nucleotides agree with TRBD2. The CDR3 contains 16 residues. V shed 4 bases and J 1 base; nucleotides not matched to a gene: 7. In nucleotides, the CDR3 is TGTGCCAGCAGTTCGGCCGGGAGGATCGCCAAAAACATTCAGTACTTC. It yields the protein CASSSAGRIAKNIQYF.

The chain couples TRBV20-1 to TRBJ2-3; D call uncertain. The CDR3 totals 17 residues. With 0 bases removed from V and 2 bases from J, the gap between germline ends came to 18 bases. Germline lookup yields CDR1 DFQATT and CDR2 SNEGSKA (reference sequence). The CDR3 region is CSARDVYWVDLTDTQYF. The CDR3 DNA is TGCAGTGCTAGAGATGTGTATTGGGTAGACCTCACAGATACGCAGTATTTT.

The chain links TRBV6-1 to TRBJ2-1; no definite D call. In germline, CDR1 is MNHNS, CDR2 SASEGT. V dropped 7 bases and J dropped 8 bases, with 18 bases sitting between them. The CDR3 consists of 14 residues. The CDR3 is CASIFSRSRYEQFF. CDR3 sequence (DNA): TGTGCCAGCATCTTTAGCAGGAGTAGATATGAGCAGTTCTTC.

The V call is TRBV28, the J call TRBJ1-2; D remains ambiguous. The ends were cut back, 7 bases at V and 5 bases at J, with 20 bases in the middle. Germline CDR1 and CDR2: MDHEN and SYDVKM. The CDR3 is made up of 15 amino acids. This CDR3 reads CASTLFGGRGYGYTF. CDR3 coding DNA: TGTGCCAGCACTCTATTTGGCGGGCGGGGTTATGGCTACACCTTC.

This clonotype has only a few counts. The chain links TRBV11-2 to TRBJ1-4; no clear D gene. The CDR3 extends over 11 amino acids. The germline V gene encodes CDR1 SGHAT and CDR2 FQNNGV. The CDR3, as DNA: TGTGTCATCAGCTTAGTTGAAAAACTGTTTTTT. It yields the protein CVISLVEKLFF.

About this clonotype: It may be a read error: a sequence one base away is much more abundant. The chain joins TRBV20-1 to TRBJ2-2, with D unclear. The germline V gene encodes CDR1 DFQATT and CDR2 SNEGSKA (reference sequence). V lost 4 bases to trimming and J lost 6 bases, with 18 bases between them. This CDR3 comprises 15 residues. The CDR3 protein is CSATPSSDPSGELFF. The CDR3 region has the DNA TGCAGTGCTACCCCGTCGTCTGATCCCTCCGGGGAGCTGTTTTTT.

As to this clonotype: The junction does not match germline at one end; this may be a read error. This chain connects TRBV11-3 to TRBJ1-1, with D possibly TRBD1 on 5 matching bases. Germline CDR1 SGHNT, CDR2 YENEEA. The CDR3 contains 14 residues. CDR3 sequence (DNA): TGTGCCAGCATCTTAGAAGGGGATGACACTGGAGCTTTCTTT. This gives the protein CASILEGDDTGAFF.

This clonotype has more than one count but fewer than ten. V and J are TRBV20-1 and TRBJ2-7; 8 positions agree with TRBD2. Per the germline V gene, CDR1 is DFQATT and CDR2 is SNEGSKA (reference sequence). Unmatched junction bases numbered 7, after V lost 6 bases and J lost 0 bases. The CDR3 has 14 residues. The CDR3 nucleotides read TGCAGTGCCAGAAGACTAGCGAACTCCTACGAGCAGTACTTC. Translated: CSARRLANSYEQYF.

Many counts were recorded for this clonotype. The chain has TRBV4-1 and TRBJ1-5; perhaps TRBD1 as D (6 bases). V was cut by 1 base and J by 3 bases, with 13 bases left in between. The germline V gene encodes CDR1 MGHRA and CDR2 YSYEKL. The CDR3 is made up of 16 amino acids. The CDR3 here is CASSQVRGQHNQPQHF. Here the CDR3 DNA reads TGCGCCAGCAGCCAAGTCCGGGGGCAGCACAATCAGCCCCAGCATTTT.

The chain is built from TRBV11-2 and TRBJ2-7; D is unclear. The germline gives CDR1 SGHAT, CDR2 FQNNGV. The CDR3 runs 12 residues. The CDR3 loop is CACSPTPYEQYV. The CDR3 DNA reads TGTGCCTGCAGCCCCACGCCATACGAGCAGTACGTC.

The J gene is TRBJ2-1, the V gene TRBV20-1; TRBD2 matches 7 bases. With 2 bases clipped from V and 13 bases from J, the junction kept 23 bases outside the gene matches. This CDR3 comprises 17 residues. CDR1 is DFQATT and CDR2 is SNEGSKA in the germline V gene (reference sequence). CDR3 sequence (DNA): TGCAGTGCTAGATATTCAGAGGGGATCGGGGGGAGCGGTGAACAGTTCTTC. Amino acid sequence: CSARYSEGIGGSGEQFF.

The count of this clonotype is one. This may be a read error, as it is one base from a much larger clone. The V gene is TRBV20-1, the J gene TRBJ2-7, with unresolved D. CDR3 length: 11 amino acids. From germline, CDR1 is DFQATT and CDR2 SNEGSKA (reference sequence). CDR3 amino acids: CSAPLGYDQYF. The CDR3 nucleotides read TGCAGTGCTCCTTTGGGGTACGACCAGTACTTC.

This clonotype showed up just once. V and J are TRBV11-2 and TRBJ1-5; D uncertain. Looked up from germline, CDR1 is SGHAT and CDR2 is FQNNGV. This CDR3 is 14 amino acids long. The ends were cut back, 5 bases at V and 3 bases at J, with 11 bases in the middle. CDR3 in amino acids: CASSVGTFNQPQHF. CDR3 DNA sequence: TGTGCCAGCAGCGTCGGCACTTTCAATCAGCCCCAGCATTTT.

In DNA form, the CDR3 reads TGTGCCAGCAGCTACTACTTAGCCCATGAGCAGTTCTTC. Its protein product is CASSYYLAHEQFF. The chain employs TRBV13 and TRBJ2-1, with D unclear. V lost 4 bases to trimming and J lost 8 bases, with 12 bases between them. Per germline, CDR1 PRHDT and CDR2 FYEKMQ (reference sequence). CDR3 length: 13 residues.

As for this clonotype: The junction departs from germline at one end; a sequencing error may be responsible. This sequence joins TRBV11-2 and TRBJ2-3; 8 nucleotides match TRBD1. The CDR3 totals 15 residues. Germline CDR1 and CDR2: SGHAT and FQNNGV. DNA of the CDR3: TGTGCCAGCAACTTCAGGGGGCGTAGCACAGATACGAAGTATTTT. Protein sequence: CASNFRGRSTDTKYF.

This chain connects TRBV20-1 to TRBJ2-1; unclear D gene. CDR1 and CDR2 (germline): DFQATT, SNEGSKA (reference sequence). V was clipped by 8 bases and J by 4 bases, with 18 bases between them. The CDR3 covers 14 residues. In nucleotides, the CDR3 is TGCAGTACCCCCACTACTCCGGAATACAATGAGCAGTTCTTC. Translated, it gives CSTPTTPEYNEQFF.

In its sample, this clonotype was seen once. The J gene is TRBJ2-1, the V gene TRBV11-2, with D possibly TRBD2 on 6 matching bases. Germline CDR1 SGHAT, CDR2 FQNNGV. CDR3 size: 12 residues. Deletions cut 10 bases from V and 12 bases from J, with 19 bases between. The CDR3 coding sequence is TGTGCCATCAACTTCGCTGGGACTCTGCAGTTCTTC. As protein: CAINFAGTLQFF.

The sample holds many counts of this clonotype. J is TRBJ2-1 and V is TRBV12-3 or TRBV12-4; no definite D call. This CDR3 contains 13 residues. Trimming took 2 bases from V and 5 from J, leaving 7 bases between them. As DNA, the CDR3 is TGTGCCAGCAGTTTATCCCTGAACAATGAGCAGTTCTTC. It is translated as CASSLSLNNEQFF.

Points on this clonotype: A much larger clone sits a single nucleotide away, making a read error possible. The V and J genes are TRBV20-1 and TRBJ2-1, with D unresolved. Trimming cost V 7 bases and J 7 bases, with 14 bases left between them. Per germline, CDR1 DFQATT and CDR2 SNEGSKA (reference sequence). The CDR3 is made up of 12 amino acids. The CDR3 reads CSVVSPTNEQFF. The DNA of the CDR3 is TGCAGTGTCGTTAGTCCGACGAATGAGCAGTTCTTC.

This chain links TRBV12-3 or TRBV12-4 with TRBJ2-7; 8 bases agree with TRBD1. V gave up 5 bases and J gave up 13 bases; unmatched junction bases: 16. The length of the CDR3 is 14 residues. The CDR3 protein is CASSITGGSGEEYV. CDR3 DNA sequence: TGTGCCAGCAGTATTACAGGGGGGTCTGGCGAAGAATACGTC.

The chain recombines TRBV12-3 or TRBV12-4 with TRBJ1-1; perhaps TRBD1 as D (6 bases). V dropped 5 bases and J dropped 4 bases, with 14 bases sitting between them. This CDR3 region has 14 residues. Written as DNA, the CDR3 is TGTGCCAGCAGTAGCAGGGGTTCATCCACTGAAGCTTTCTTT. It yields the protein CASSSRGSSTEAFF.

This clonotype was seen only once. A much larger clone lies a single base off, so this may be a read error. The CDR3 carries no conserved terminal phenylalanine or tryptophan, so it likely arises from a read error. This chain joins TRBV20-1 and TRBJ2-3, with 8 nucleotides matching TRBD2. This CDR3 is built from 11 residues. Germline loops: CDR1 DFQATT, CDR2 SNEGSKA (reference sequence). V trimming: 5 bases; J trimming: 6 bases; junction bases outside the gene matches: 1. Here the CDR3 DNA reads TGCAGTGCTCAGCGGGGGGATACGCAGTATTAT. It yields the protein CSAQRGDTQYY.

The genes are TRBV12-5 and TRBJ2-7; D remains unclear. Per germline, CDR1 LGHNT and CDR2 FRNRAP. V shed 7 bases and J shed 6 bases, with 13 bases lying between them. This CDR3 has 12 amino acids. CDR3: CASASPVGEQYF. The CDR3 DNA reads as TGTGCTAGTGCCTCACCCGTAGGCGAGCAGTACTTC.

Note on this clonotype: A read error is possible here, since a much larger clone lies one base away. Lacking the conserved final phenylalanine or tryptophan, this CDR3 likely reflects a read error. The chain uses TRBV6-5 and TRBJ1-3; D remains unclear. The V end lost 2 bases, the J end lost 2 bases, and 4 bases lay between the germline ends. The CDR3 length is 13 residues. Germline V lookup: CDR1 MNHEY, CDR2 SVGAGI. The CDR3 sequence: CASSYGPGNTIYL. CDR3 DNA: TGTGCCAGCAGTTACGGACCTGGAAACACCATATATCTT.

The chain carries TRBV5-4 and TRBJ1-1, with a weak D call TRBD1 (5 bases). Germline V gene sequence: CDR1 SGHNT, CDR2 YYREEE (reference sequence). The CDR3 runs 16 residues. The V and J ends lost 0 bases and 1 base respectively, with 13 bases between them. The CDR3 bases are TGTGCCAGCAGCTTGGGGGGCCGGGGGTCGAACACTGAAGCTTTCTTT. Translating gives CASSLGGRGSNTEAFF.